This paragraph reports one TCR beta chain. No antigen is known for it. This sample was taken from a study of cytomegalovirus exposure and HLA in healthy donors. Findings and caveats of the study: The majority of TCR sequences were rare, yet some public TCRs appeared in many donors. CMV antigen specificity was confirmed in vitro for a few CMV-associated chains.

Generated by immunoSEQ multiplex PCR, the TCRdb table keeps only in-frame clones and is missing some. The data hold roughly 250,000 clones, with around 87% observed a single time. V was clipped by 2 bases and J by 4 bases, with 17 bases between them. Germline-derived CDR1 and CDR2 are MNHNS and SASEGT. The CDR3 has 16 amino acids. Material: PBMCs. The chain uses TRBV6-1 and TRBJ1-1; maybe TRBD1 (5 bases). The sequence derives from a woman aged 25 to 45 in good health and CMV-seropositive. CDR3 in DNA: TGTGCCAGCAGTGAATCGGGAGGGGCAGGCGGCACTGAAGCTTTCTTT. Its translation is CASSESGGAGGTEAFF.